This TCR beta chain is drawn from a study of shared clonotypes between healthy human individuals. This clone was seen only once. CD45RO negativity and positive selection for CCR7 defined naive CD8 cells, a population that excluded terminally differentiated effector memory CD45RA+ cells. All of the donors resided in Nashville, Tennessee, and each was a Caucasian adult. TCRdb keeps only in-frame clones here, not all; method: immunoSEQ multiplex PCR. The data contain 800,000 to 950,000 clones, 95% to 97% of them singletons. The CDR3 extends over 14 amino acids. With 5 bases clipped from V and 5 bases from J, the junction kept 7 bases outside the gene matches. The germline CDR1 and CDR2 sequences are SEHNR and FQNEAQ (reference sequence).

The rearrangement joins TRBV7-9 to TRBJ2-7, with 9 bases identical to TRBD1. The sequenced sample was naive CD8+ T cells sorted from blood. This TCR was recovered from a young man in good health. Written as DNA, the CDR3 is TGTGCCAGCAGCGAGGGACAGGGTGCCCACGAGCAGTACTTC. Protein sequence: CASSEGQGAHEQYF.